This TCR beta chain was profiled in a study of blood T cell repertoires in COVID-19. For the study at large: PBMCs, B-cell-depleted T cells, or T cells provided the cDNA or gDNA that made up the material.

Profiled with immunoSEQ multiplex PCR; TCRdb holds only in-frame clones, not every one. The sample has under 500,000 clones; roughly nine tenths are singletons. The clonotype comes from a woman under 30 with acute COVID-19. Sequenced sample: PBMCs or T cells enriched from blood (not recorded which).

In DNA, the CDR3 is TGTGCAAGTCGCTTACGTGATAATTCACCCCTCCACTTT. It translates to CASRLRDNSPLHF. This chain connects TRBV12-2 to TRBJ1-6. TRBV12-2 is listed as a pseudogene. The CDR3 is made up of 13 amino acids.